This T cell receptor beta chain was identified in a study of blood T cells in healthy people across ages (dated by TCRdb to between 2014 and 2017). The study in broad terms: Template switching captured roughly one uniquely barcoded TCR beta cDNA molecule per two T cells in model experiments. Age-related changes in TCR beta repertoire diversity were measured in the study by deep sequencing normalized with unique cDNA molecular identifiers. The donors were split into four age groups: young (average 16 years), middle-aged (about 40), aged (about 56) and long-lived (roughly 86). To avoid experimental bias, donors of different ages were spread randomly across the sequencing lanes. Using the same blood draw, the study looked at two additional independent replicas of 1 million unique cDNA reads for two donors, one aged 18 to 30 and the other aged 80 or older.

Here V drops 3 bases and J drops 5 bases, and the junction holds 6 bases not matched to any gene. The CDR3 contains 14 residues, cysteine and phenylalanine counted. Kept here is only the CDR3 DNA, which spans 42 bases and is read in frame from base 1. CDR1 is given as DFQATT and CDR2 as SNEGSKA, both from the germline V gene (reference sequence). Library construction relied on 5' RACE. Data came from an Illumina HiSeq 2500. The second PCR ran for roughly 7 to 11 cycles and used a J-beta primer mix along with a sample-barcoded 5' primer. Each TCR beta cDNA molecule received a unique molecular identifier from a template-switch 5' adaptor carrying 12 random nucleotides. At least 2.5 million CDR3-containing paired-end reads were obtained from each sample. First-strand cDNA was synthesized from all RNA with the Mint cDNA synthesis kit, primed by a TRBC-specific oligonucleotide. Following uracil-DNA glycosylase treatment, a first 18-cycle PCR with universal primers M1SS and BC2_uni_R was performed on all cDNA. The source study handled its data this way. Normalization of each sample was performed by random selection of 1 million high-quality reads, each carrying a distinct molecular identifier. Instead of being binned into consensus sequences, reads with shared molecular identifiers were discarded. CDR3 identification, clonotype clustering and error correction used MiTCR with a Q25 quality threshold and the strictest error-elimination algorithm. A nonparametric unseen species model with Euler transformation was used to estimate a lower bound on total TCR beta diversity. The public reads were run again by TCRdb, first through fastp at Q25 and then through MiXCR, and only productive beta chains were kept. Every CDR3 protein is listed once, alongside the most common genes and DNA of its rows. These V and J calls originate from TCRdb's pipeline instead of the authors' own analysis. This sample has about 1 million distinct CDR3 sequences in its table, and more than 35% of those were observed once. The ten largest clones take up 18% of the sample.

The full study reports these points: Because the CMV infection status of the donors was unknown, age-related changes in expanded clonotypes may potentially have been confounded. The percentage of naive T cells measured by flow cytometry correlated strongly with observed TCR beta diversity. Conclusive comparison of naive and antigen-experienced compartments was prevented by the profiling of bulk unsorted PBMCs. As age increased, observed TCR beta diversity per million T cells dropped in a roughly linear way, and a significant reduction was already evident by age around 41. Compared with the aged group, more naive CD4+ T cells, fewer expanded clones and increased TCR diversity were shown by the long-lived group, suggesting age selection. Estimates of total diversity based on one million sequenced T cells were considered lower bounds and underestimates.

Worth noting for this clonotype: The antigen this receptor binds is unknown. Base qualities were left out, and no much larger clone turns up one base away.

The roughly 39 donors, aged about 6 to 95 years, were systemically healthy Caucasian individuals from Russia. Each donor gave 8 to 10 milliliters of peripheral blood, drawn into EDTA-treated Vacutainer tubes. Ficoll-Paque density-gradient centrifugation was used to isolate PBMCs, with at least 6.5 million per sample. Total RNA, at least 6 micrograms per sample, was extracted from PBMCs with Trizol reagent. For every donor, flow cytometry on a PBMC aliquot measured the percentage of naive CD45RAhigh/CD27high T cells. The chain joins TRBV20-1 to TRBJ1-2; 10 bases in the middle match TRBD1. The clonotype was recovered from a woman in her sixties in good health. The source material was blood. The CDR3 sequence is CSASPGQGWYGYTF. The DNA reads as follows: TGCAGTGCTAGCCCGGGACAGGGGTGGTATGGCTACACCTTC.